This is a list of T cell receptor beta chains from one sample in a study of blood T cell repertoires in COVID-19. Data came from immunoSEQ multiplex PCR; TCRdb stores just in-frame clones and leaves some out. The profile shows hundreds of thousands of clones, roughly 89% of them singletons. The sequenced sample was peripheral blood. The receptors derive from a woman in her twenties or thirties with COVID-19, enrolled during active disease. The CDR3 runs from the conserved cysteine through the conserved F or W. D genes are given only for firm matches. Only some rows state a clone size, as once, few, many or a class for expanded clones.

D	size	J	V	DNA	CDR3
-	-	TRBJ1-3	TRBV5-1	TGCGCCAGCAGCTTGGCGCCGCAGGGCTCTGGAAACACCATATATTTT	CASSLAPQGSGNTIYF
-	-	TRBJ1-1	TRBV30	TGTGCCTGGAGTGTCCCCAGGTTTAGCACTGAAGCTTTCTTT	CAWSVPRFSTEAFF
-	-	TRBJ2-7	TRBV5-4	TGTGCCAGCAGCCGGACAAACGAGCAGTACTTC	CASSRTNEQYF
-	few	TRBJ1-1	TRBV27	TGTGCCAGCAGTTTTGTCAGTAACACTGAAGCTTTCTTT	CASSFVSNTEAFF
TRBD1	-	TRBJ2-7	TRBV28	TGTGCCAGCACCGAGACAGGGTCTATCCACGAGCAGTACTTC	CASTETGSIHEQYF
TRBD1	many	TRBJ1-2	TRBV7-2	TGTGCCAGCAGCCCCCGGGACAGGGGGGTTGGCTACACCTTC	CASSPRDRGVGYTF
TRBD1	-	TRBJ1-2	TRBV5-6	TGTGCCAGCAGCCCCTTGGGACAGAACGATGGCTACACCTTC	CASSPLGQNDGYTF
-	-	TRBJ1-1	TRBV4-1	TGCGCCAGCAGCCAAGGCGATTCTCTAAAAGCTTTCTTT	CASSQGDSLKAFF
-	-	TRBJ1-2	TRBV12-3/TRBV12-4	TGTGCCAGCAGACCCGCCGCCAGCTATGGCTACACCTTC	CASRPAASYGYTF
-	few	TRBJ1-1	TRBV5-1	TGCGCCAGCAGCTTGGACATTAACATGAACACTGAAGCTTTCTTT	CASSLDINMNTEAFF
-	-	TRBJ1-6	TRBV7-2	TGTGCCAGCAGCCTAATATGGGGGCAGGGAGAATCACCCCTCCACTTT	CASSLIWGQGESPLHF
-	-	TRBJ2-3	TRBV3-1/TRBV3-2	TGTGCCAGCAGCCAAAGGGCAGGGGTTTTCGATACGCAGTATTTT	CASSQRAGVFDTQYF
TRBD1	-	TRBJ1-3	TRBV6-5	TGTGCCAGCAGTCCAGGGGGCGCGAGAAACACCATATATTTT	CASSPGGARNTIYF
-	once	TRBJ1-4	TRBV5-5	TGTGCCAGCAGCTTCGACCCAGGTTTCGGCGCTAATGAAAAACTGTTTTTT	CASSFDPGFGANEKLFF
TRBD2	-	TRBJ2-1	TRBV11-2	TGTGCCAGCAGCTCATCCCAAGCTGAGTGGGGGGGATACAATGAGCAGTTCTTC	CASSSSQAEWGGYNEQFF
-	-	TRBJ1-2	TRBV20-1	TGCAGTGCACGGGAGGTCTATGGCTACACCTTC	CSAREVYGYTF
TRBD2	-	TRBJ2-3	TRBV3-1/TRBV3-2	TGTGCCAGCAGCCGGACTAGCGGGTTAGATACGCAGTATTTT	CASSRTSGLDTQYF